This record concerns one T cell receptor (beta chain) sequence. Its antigen is currently unknown. 60 Vbeta and 13 Jbeta primers were used in PCR. Method: immunoSEQ multiplex PCR; TCRdb's copy keeps in-frame clones and lacks some. Altogether about 110,000 clones are present, roughly 80% being singletons, with the ten largest covering around 1.3%. The J segment lost 4 bases and the V segment lost 4 bases, leaving 9 bases of the junction unmatched. The CDR3 loop spans 15 amino acids. From germline, CDR1 is SGDLS and CDR2 YYNGEE. The sample comes from a study of cytomegalovirus exposure and HLA in healthy donors. Study-wide results and caveats: Per a prior analysis, the majority of TCR beta V segments were productive roughly 90% or roughly 30% of the time.

The genes are TRBV9 and TRBJ2-3, with 7 positions matching TRBD2. This receptor was obtained from a woman aged 25 to 39 in good health and CMV-seronegative. The sample consisted of PBMCs. The CDR3 DNA is TGTGCCAGCAGCCCTCCCAGCGGGATCGCAGATACGCAGTATTTT. Translated, it gives CASSPPSGIADTQYF. Together with reference TRBV9 and TRBJ2-3, the CDR3 gives the full variable domain: DSGVTQTPKHLITATGQRVTLRCSPRSGDLSVYWYQQSLDQGLQFLIQYYNGEERAKGNILERFSAQQFPDLHSELNLSSLELGDSALYFCASSPPSGIADTQYFGPGTRLTVL.